This TCR beta chain stems from a study of CD8 T cells in ankylosing spondylitis. Comment on this clonotype: Its antigen is currently unknown.

Study-wide results and caveats: One TCR beta motif, made up of roughly eight highly homologous variants, appeared characteristic of ankylosing spondylitis blood.

In making TCR beta libraries, quantitative 5'-RACE with molecular barcodes was used. From the 5' RACE reads, TCRdb called clonotypes with MiXCR, one entry per CDR3 protein. Here the sample spans about 800,000 distinct CDR3 sequences, approximately 12% being singletons. This CDR3 comprises 15 residues. The germline V gene has CDR1 MNHEY and CDR2 SMNVEV (reference sequence). The V and J ends lost 6 bases and 2 bases, in that order; junction bases with no gene match: 5. This sequence was found in a male donor with ankylosing spondylitis. Material: blood, either unsorted or a sorted T cell fraction (not recorded which). The rearrangement links TRBV27 to TRBJ2-7; 12 nucleotides line up with TRBD2. The CDR3 sequence is CASRRLAGDTYEQYF. The CDR3 nucleotides read TGTGCCAGCAGACGACTAGCGGGAGATACCTACGAGCAGTACTTC.